The 5 T cell receptor beta chains below were found in one sample sequenced in a study of T-cell reconstitution after alpha-beta-depleted transplantation in children. As it was prepared, the TCRbeta library received unique molecular identifiers. From the PCR reads, TCRdb called clonotypes with MiXCR, one entry per CDR3 protein. This table has about 110,000 distinct CDR3 sequences, under 13% appearing once. Sequenced here: PBMCs from the stem cell graft donor, sampled from the stem cell graft. The receptor source for this set is a human donor who donated a stem cell graft to a child with acute lymphoblastic leukemia.

At least ten counts were recorded for this clonotype. The chain joins TRBV7-2 to TRBJ1-4; D not certain. The CDR3 spans 15 residues. V was shortened by 1 base and J by 10 bases, with 16 bases between the two germline ends. Germline CDR1 SGHTA, CDR2 FQGNSA. The CDR3 nucleotides read TGTGCCAGCAGCTTAGGAAGCAAAGGGCCAGGAAAACTGTTTTTT. Translation gives CASSLGSKGPGKLFF.

The sample holds many counts of this clonotype. The chain employs TRBV7-2 and TRBJ2-7; 7 positions match TRBD1. Germline values: CDR1 SGHTA, CDR2 FQGNSA. Trimming removed 0 bases from V and 7 bases from J; junction bases left unmatched: 9. This CDR3 has 15 amino acids. The DNA of the CDR3 is TGTGCCAGCAGCTTAGCCCCCACAGGGGCAGGAGAGCAGTACTTC. Translation gives CASSLAPTGAGEQYF.

Many counts were recorded for this clonotype. This chain uses TRBV29-1 with TRBJ2-2; D may be TRBD2 (6 bases). The CDR3 totals 11 residues. V was clipped by 7 bases and J by 6 bases, with 9 bases between them. Germline loops: CDR1 SQVTM, CDR2 ANQGSEA. CDR3 DNA sequence: TGCAGCGCCGCGGGGTCCGGGGAGCTGTTTTTT. Its protein is CSAAGSGELFF.

This clonotype came up many times. The chain employs TRBV7-2 and TRBJ2-7; D unclear. The V end lost 6 bases, the J end lost 4 bases, and 7 bases lay between the germline ends. This CDR3 comprises 11 residues. The V gene's germline CDR1 is SGHTA and CDR2 FQGNSA. The CDR3 spells CASSFEYEQYF. CDR3 sequence (DNA): TGTGCCAGCAGTTTTGAGTACGAGCAGTACTTC.

This clonotype was found many times. The chain couples TRBV9 to TRBJ2-3; 8 positions match TRBD2. The trim removed 0 bases at V and 0 bases at J, leaving 3 bases unmatched. This CDR3 spans 16 amino acids. From germline, CDR1 is SGDLS and CDR2 YYNGEE. The chain's CDR3 is CASSVDGRASTDTQYF. For the CDR3, the DNA is TGTGCCAGCAGCGTAGACGGGAGGGCAAGCACAGATACGCAGTATTTT.